Detailed here is one TCR beta chain. What this receptor recognizes is not known. The input lacks base qualities; no much larger clone sits a single base away. Libraries were constructed by 5' RACE. The run used an Illumina HiSeq 2500. The second PCR ran for roughly 7 to 12 cycles and used a J-beta primer mix along with a sample-barcoded 5' primer. Each TCR beta cDNA molecule received a unique molecular identifier from a template-switch 5' adaptor carrying 12 random nucleotides. Each sample yielded at least 2.5 million CDR3-containing paired-end reads. First-strand cDNA synthesis was performed from all RNA using the Mint cDNA synthesis kit, with priming by a TRBC-specific oligonucleotide. Following uracil-DNA glycosylase treatment, all cDNA underwent a first 18-cycle PCR with the universal primers M1SS and BC2_uni_R. The original pipeline was this. For normalization, 1 million high-quality reads were randomly selected from each sample, with every read carrying a distinct molecular identifier. Instead of being binned into consensus sequences, reads that shared molecular identifiers were thrown out. MiTCR, set to a Q25 quality threshold and the strictest error-elimination algorithm, was used for CDR3 identification, clonotype clustering and error correction. A nonparametric unseen species model with Euler transformation was used to estimate lower-bound total TCR beta diversity. The raw public reads went through TCRdb reprocessing: fastp at Q25, MiXCR clone calling, in-frame beta chains kept. Entries are consolidated by CDR3 protein sequence, retaining the most common genes and DNA. The V and J calls were determined by TCRdb, not by the authors. Present in this sample are about 1.5 million distinct CDR3 sequences, roughly 40% of which were seen just once. 7% to 9.5% of the sample rests with the top ten.

The donors were 40 or so Caucasian individuals from Russia, aged 6 to 90 years, who were systemically healthy. Each donor gave 8.5 to 10 milliliters of peripheral blood, collected into EDTA-treated Vacutainer tubes. Ficoll-Paque density-gradient centrifugation was used to isolate PBMCs, with at least 6.5 million per sample. Trizol reagent was used to extract total RNA from PBMCs, with at least 5.5 micrograms per sample. Naive CD45RAhigh/CD27high T cell percentages were measured by flow cytometry on a PBMC aliquot from every donor. This sample was taken from a study of blood T cells in healthy people across ages (dated by TCRdb to between 2014 and 2017). Some background on the complete study: In model experiments, roughly one uniquely barcoded TCR beta cDNA molecule per two T cells was captured by template switching. The study analyzed two additional independent replicas of 1 million unique cDNA reads from the same blood draw for two donors, one aged 18 to 30 and one aged 80 or older. To avoid experimental bias, donors of different ages were randomly spread across the sequencing lanes. Using deep sequencing normalized with unique cDNA molecular identifiers, the study measured how TCR beta repertoire diversity changes with age. Donors were grouped into four age groups: young (average approximately 15 years), middle-aged (roughly 38), aged (around 60) and long-lived (over 80). The full study reports these points: The long-lived group showed more naive CD4+ T cells, fewer expanded clones and increased TCR diversity than the aged group, suggesting age selection. Estimates of total diversity based on one million sequenced T cells were regarded as lower bounds and as underestimates. As age increased, observed TCR beta diversity per million T cells dropped in a roughly linear way, and a significant reduction was already evident by age 40. Because the CMV infection status of the donors was unknown, age-related changes in expanded clonotypes may potentially have been confounded. Conclusive comparison of naive and antigen-experienced compartments was prevented by the profiling of bulk unsorted PBMCs. The percentage of naive T cells measured by flow cytometry correlated strongly with observed TCR beta diversity.

The CDR3 holds 13 amino acids from the cysteine to the phenylalanine. The entry retains the CDR3 DNA only, 39 bases that are in frame from base 1. CDR1 and CDR2 are drawn from the germline V gene: LGHNA, YNFKEQ. V lost 1 base and J lost 8 bases; the stretch between them is 10 bases long. This receptor chain uses TRBV4-2 and TRBJ2-3; a weak D assignment points to TRBD2 (5 bases agree). The TCR sequence derives from a woman between 18 and 29 years old in good health. The material sequenced was blood. In nucleotide form, the sequence is TGTGCCAGCAGCCAAGCAAAGGCGGGTACGCAGTATTTT. This is translated as CASSQAKAGTQYF.